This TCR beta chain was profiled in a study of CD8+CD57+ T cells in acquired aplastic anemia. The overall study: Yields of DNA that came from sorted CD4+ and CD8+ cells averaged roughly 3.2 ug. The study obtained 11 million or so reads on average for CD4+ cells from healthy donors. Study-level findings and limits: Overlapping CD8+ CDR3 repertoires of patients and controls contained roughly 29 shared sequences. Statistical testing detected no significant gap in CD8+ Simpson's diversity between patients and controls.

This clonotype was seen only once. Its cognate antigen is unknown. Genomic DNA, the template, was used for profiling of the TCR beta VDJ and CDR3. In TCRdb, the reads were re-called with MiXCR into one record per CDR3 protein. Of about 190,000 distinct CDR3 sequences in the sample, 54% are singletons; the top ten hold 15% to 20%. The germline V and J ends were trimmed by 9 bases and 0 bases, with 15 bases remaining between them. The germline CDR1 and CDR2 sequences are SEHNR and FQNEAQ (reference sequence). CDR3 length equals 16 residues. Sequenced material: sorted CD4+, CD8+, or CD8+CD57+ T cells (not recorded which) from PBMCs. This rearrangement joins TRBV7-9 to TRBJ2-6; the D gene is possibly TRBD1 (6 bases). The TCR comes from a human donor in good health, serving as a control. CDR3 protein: CASSRGQSSGANVLTF. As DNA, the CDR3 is TGTGCCAGTAGTCGAGGACAGAGCTCTGGGGCCAACGTCCTGACTTTC. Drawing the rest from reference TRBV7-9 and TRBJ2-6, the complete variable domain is DTGVSQNPRHKITKRGQNVTFRCDPISEHNRLYWYRQTLGQGPEFLTYFQNEAQLEKSRLLSDRFSAERPKGSFSTLEIQRTEQGDSAMYLCASSRGQSSGANVLTFGAGSRLTVL.